A selection of T cell receptor beta chains follows, all from one sample in a study of shared clonotypes between healthy human individuals. The assay was immunoSEQ multiplex PCR, and TCRdb's table has in-frame clones only and misses some. This sample has 1.5 million to 1.9 million clones, with approximately 98% found just once. The sequencing input was naive CD4+ T cells sorted from blood. These receptors were collected from a man aged 30 to 39 in good health. The CDR3 runs from the conserved cysteine through the conserved F or W. D genes are given only for firm matches. Clone size, where shown, is once, few, many, or a class for clones that have expanded.

>TRBV18|-|TRBJ1-3|-
CASSPSRAGAGNTIYF
TGTGCCAGCTCACCAAGTAGGGCAGGGGCTGGAAACACCATATATTTT
>TRBV5-1|TRBD1|TRBJ2-1|-
CASSLRLGGQGRVGAHNEQFF
TGCGCCAGCAGCTTGAGATTGGGCGGACAGGGCCGGGTGGGAGCCCACAATGAGCAGTTCTTC
>TRBV14|TRBD2|TRBJ2-3|once
CASSARLAGIADTQYF
TGTGCCAGCAGCGCCCGACTAGCGGGGATCGCAGATACGCAGTATTTT
>TRBV27|-|TRBJ2-7|-
CASSPQLSVDSYEQYF
TGTGCCAGCAGTCCCCAATTGAGCGTGGACTCCTACGAGCAGTACTTC
>TRBV6-1|-|TRBJ1-4|-
CASWQTYEKLFF
TGTGCCAGTTGGCAGACTTATGAAAAACTGTTTTTT
>TRBV14|TRBD1|TRBJ2-7|-
CASSQAGTETYEQYF
TGTGCCAGCAGCCAAGCCGGGACAGAGACCTACGAGCAGTACTTC
>TRBV4-3|-|TRBJ2-7|-
CASSQDLPFDEQYF
TGCGCCAGCAGCCAAGATTTACCGTTTGACGAGCAGTACTTC
>TRBV7-2|TRBD1|TRBJ1-2|-
CASSLVDRAGYGYTF
TGTGCCAGCAGCTTAGTGGACAGGGCGGGCTATGGCTACACCTTC
>TRBV2|-|TRBJ2-7|-
CASSQSLDYEQYF
TGTGCCAGCAGTCAATCGCTAGACTACGAGCAGTACTTC
>TRBV2|TRBD2|TRBJ2-2|-
CASSEVAGGELFF
TGTGCCAGCAGTGAAGTAGCGGGCGGGGAGCTGTTTTTT
>TRBV29-1|TRBD1|TRBJ1-2|-
CSVVPGQGNYGYTF
TGCAGCGTTGTCCCCGGACAGGGTAACTATGGCTACACCTTC
>TRBV7-9|-|TRBJ2-7|-
CASGSKLLSYEQYF
TGTGCCAGCGGAAGCAAGCTGCTTTCGTACGAGCAGTACTTC
>TRBV7-9|-|TRBJ1-4|once
CASSQQSYNEKLFF
TGTGCCAGCAGCCAGCAGAGTTATAATGAAAAACTGTTTTTT
>TRBV18|-|TRBJ2-1|-
CASSPSGNEQFF
TGTGCCAGCTCACCGAGCGGAAATGAGCAGTTCTTC
>TRBV5-1|-|TRBJ2-5|-
CASSFSEGGETQYF
TGCGCCAGCAGCTTTAGCGAGGGAGGAGAGACCCAGTACTTC
>TRBV5-6|-|TRBJ2-1|-
CASSLYGVLSYNEQFF
TGTGCCAGCAGCTTGTATGGAGTTCTCTCCTACAATGAGCAGTTCTTC
>TRBV30|-|TRBJ2-5|once
CALRLTRETQYF
TGTGCCCTACGGCTGACACGAGAGACCCAGTACTTC
>TRBV28|-|TRBJ2-5|-
CASSLRGAETQYF
TGTGCCAGCAGTTTAAGGGGGGCCGAGACCCAGTACTTC
>TRBV27|-|TRBJ2-5|-
CASSLSGETQYF
TGTGCCAGCAGTTTATCTGGCGAGACCCAGTACTTC
>TRBV11-2|-|TRBJ2-7|-
CASSLYDLAEQYF
TGTGCCAGCAGCTTATACGACCTGGCCGAGCAGTACTTC
>TRBV19|-|TRBJ1-5|-
CASQSSYTASNQPQHF
TGTGCCAGCCAGTCATCCTACACAGCTAGCAATCAGCCCCAGCATTTT
>TRBV7-3|-|TRBJ2-3|-
CASSLTTRSDTQYF
TGTGCCAGCAGCTTAACAACCCGGTCTGATACGCAGTATTTT
>TRBV7-2|TRBD2|TRBJ2-2|-
CASSSLAVKPGELFF
TGTGCCAGCAGCTCACTAGCGGTCAAGCCCGGGGAGCTGTTTTTT
>TRBV14|TRBD2|TRBJ2-1|-
CASSQVLAGVGEQFF
TGTGCCAGCAGCCAAGTACTAGCGGGAGTAGGTGAGCAGTTCTTC
>TRBV5-1|TRBD1|TRBJ2-3|-
CASSGTGSTDTQYF
TGCGCCAGCAGCGGGACAGGTAGCACAGATACGCAGTATTTT
>TRBV29-1|-|TRBJ2-7|-
CSVGRPRGEQYF
TGCAGCGTTGGACGGCCGCGGGGAGAGCAGTACTTC
>TRBV9|-|TRBJ2-3|-
CASTPGLTGDTQYF
TGTGCCAGCACCCCGGGACTCACTGGGGATACGCAGTATTTT
>TRBV5-5|-|TRBJ2-2|-
CASSVSWDSTMTNTGELFF
TGTGCCAGCAGCGTCTCTTGGGACTCCACTATGACGAACACCGGGGAGCTGTTTTTT
>TRBV29-1|-|TRBJ2-1|-
CSVGSWGYNEQFF
TGCAGCGTTGGGAGTTGGGGATACAATGAGCAGTTCTTC
>TRBV18|-|TRBJ2-5|-
CASSPGGDETQYF
TGTGCCAGCTCACCAGGGGGCGACGAGACCCAGTACTTC
>TRBV11-2|-|TRBJ1-2|-
CASSLDPNYGYTF
TGTGCCAGCAGCTTAGACCCTAACTATGGCTACACCTTC
>TRBV2|-|TRBJ1-1|-
CASRGGGPAFF
TGTGCCAGCAGGGGAGGGGGGCCGGCTTTCTTT
>TRBV5-1|-|TRBJ1-4|-
CASSLLMTGQDEKLFF
TGCGCCAGCAGCCTGCTAATGACAGGACAAGATGAAAAACTGTTTTTT
>TRBV11-2|TRBD2|TRBJ2-3|-
CASSLATSGSSVDTQYF
TGTGCCAGCAGCTTAGCGACTAGCGGGAGTTCGGTAGATACGCAGTATTTT
>TRBV2|-|TRBJ2-2|-
CASSSQVSYLGELFF
TGTGCCAGCAGTTCACAAGTATCTTATCTCGGGGAGCTGTTTTTT
>TRBV9|-|TRBJ2-6|-
CASSLASAGANVLTF
TGTGCCAGCAGCCTGGCGTCGGCTGGGGCCAACGTCCTGACTTTC
>TRBV19|-|TRBJ2-7|-
CASSATRTTYEQYF
TGTGCCAGTAGTGCCACCCGCACAACCTACGAGCAGTACTTC